This T cell receptor (beta chain) comes out of a study of T cell repertoires in cytomegalovirus infection. Study overall: The public TCR beta signatures pointed to both CMV infection and matching HLA type.

Germline V lookup: CDR1 SNHLY, CDR2 FYNNEI. This CDR3 spans 15 amino acids. Trimming took off 7 bases at V and 5 bases at J, with 18 bases between the two ends. TCRdb ran MiXCR on the reads and lists one entry per CDR3 protein. This table has under 800,000 distinct CDR3 sequences, more than 20% appearing once. Of note for this clonotype: Its cognate antigen is unknown.

Study-wide findings and caveats: Identification of carriers of CMV plus the relevant HLA was achieved through cumulative public TCR beta family frequency.

Sequences were obtained from CD8+ T cells from PBMCs. The V call is TRBV2, the J call TRBJ1-5; TRBD1 might be the D (6 bases). The clonotype originates from a human donor in good health (CMV status not recorded). Some clones in this sample may be carry-over from other donors' samples. CDR3 sequence: CASIEGGRGDQPQHF. The CDR3 bases are TGTGCCAGCATCGAGGGGGGAAGAGGGGATCAGCCCCAGCATTTT.